In this sample, the clone carrying this TCR beta chain turned up a few times. Its antigen is as yet unknown. Each CDR3 protein is one row after TCRdb ran MiXCR on the RT-PCR reads. Of 500,000 to 600,000 distinct CDR3 sequences detected, roughly 13% appear once; the ten largest clones hold roughly 13%. The data derive from a study of response to subunit inactivated influenza vaccine. General observations from the study: Each seasonal influenza vaccination recruits few new T cells, the authors suggested.

The input for sequencing was PBMCs from blood, taken 45 days after vaccination. The TCR originated in a man between 50 and 59 years old who received an inactivated influenza vaccine.

In nucleotides, the CDR3 is TGTGCCAGCAGCGCTCAGGGTTATGGAAACACCATATATTTT. Its protein is CASSAQGYGNTIYF. The chain links TRBV9 to TRBJ1-3, with D possibly TRBD1 on 5 matching bases. V dropped 3 bases and J dropped 3 bases, with 10 bases sitting between them. Germline V gene data show CDR1 as SGDLS and CDR2 as YYNGEE. The CDR3 sequence is 14 residues long.